This record concerns one T cell receptor (beta chain) sequence. Its cognate antigen is unknown. These data come from a study of T cells in Graves' hyperthyroidism and ophthalmopathy. Study-level results: Appearing also in blood were most of the thyroid clonotypes expanded above 0.001.

The investigators amplified TCR beta CDR3 regions from RNA transcripts. Carried out on the TCR CDR3, a first-round RT-PCR used the HTBI primer set. TCRdb re-called the multiplex PCR reads through MiXCR, storing one row per CDR3 protein. The sample lists approximately 48,000 distinct CDR3 sequences, 45% to 50% occurring once. The sequencing input was peripheral blood or thyroid tissue (not recorded which). The sequence came from a woman aged 45-65 years with Graves' hyperthyroidism.

The CDR3 DNA is TGTGCCATCAGGGCCGGGACAGGGGGCGACTATGGCTACACCTTC. Residues: CAIRAGTGGDYGYTF. This rearrangement joins TRBV10-3 to TRBJ1-2, with 12 nucleotides matching TRBD1. V lost 6 bases to trimming and J lost 3 bases; unmatched junction nucleotides: 5. The CDR3 extends over 15 amino acids. Germline CDR1 reads ENHRY; CDR2 reads SYGVKD.